This T cell receptor (beta chain) was documented in a study of T cells in Graves' hyperthyroidism and ophthalmopathy. Study details: Pretreatment peripheral blood was obtained at initial diagnosis.

This CDR3 comprises 14 residues. Germline CDR1 reads LNHDA; CDR2 reads SQIVND (reference sequence). Trimming pared 3 bases from V and 3 bases from J, leaving 11 bases between. Hyperthyroidism had been newly diagnosed in patients aged 18 to 65, and its duration was under 2 months. Using RNA transcripts as the source, TCR beta CDR3 regions were amplified. Primed by the HTBI set, a first-round RT-PCR was run on the TCR CDR3. TCRdb re-derived calls from the multiplex PCR reads in MiXCR, one entry per CDR3 protein. The sample lists a few hundred thousand distinct CDR3 sequences; about 15% were seen once. Ten or more counts support this clonotype. Antigen unknown. Study results and caveats: The model made its ophthalmopathy prediction, and onset followed a median 6.5 months later. Patients with ophthalmopathy were separated from those with stable hyperthyroidism by a 13 V-J model.

The sequenced material came from blood. The chain couples TRBV19 to TRBJ1-1, with a tentative D call TRBD1 (6 bases). The receptor's source is a woman aged 18-30 years with Graves' hyperthyroidism that later progressed to Graves' ophthalmopathy. CDR3 sequence (DNA): TGTGCCAGTAGTATCGGGGGGCGCGACACTGAAGCTTTCTTT. Translated: CASSIGGRDTEAFF.